The entry below describes one T cell receptor beta chain. What it binds is not known. Produced via immunoSEQ multiplex PCR; TCRdb's table is partial and in-frame only. The table has just over 150,000 clones, 80% to 90% seen once. The sample's time point: blood 2 weeks post-SBRT. Treatment given: 15 Gy SBRT to primary tumor, nephrectomy 4 weeks later. Radiation-treated patients gave blood at baseline, week 2 and week 4. Clear cell pathology was present in this patient's renal cell carcinoma. The germline CDR1 and CDR2 sequences are MNHEY and SVGAGI. Trimming stripped 4 bases from V and 5 bases from J, with 10 bases between. The CDR3 consists of 13 residues. This sample was included in a study of radiation and T cells in renal cell carcinoma. Looking at the study overall: Nephrectomy followed 15 Gy stereotactic body radiation by 4 weeks.

Findings and caveats of the study: In blood, top tumor clones expanded by 2 weeks, shrinking by 4.

This sequence joins TRBV6-5 and TRBJ2-3; possible D gene TRBD1, 5 bases. This clonotype originated in a woman between 50 and 59 years old with renal cell carcinoma. The sequencing used blood, collected from a patient whose treatment included radiotherapy and nephrectomy. For the CDR3, the DNA is TGTGCCAGCAGTTCCCCGACAGAAGATACGCAGTATTTT. Translation: CASSSPTEDTQYF.